The source of this TCR beta chain is a study of blood T cell repertoires in COVID-19. Study-level background: Acute-phase and convalescent COVID-19 samples originated in the United States, Italy and Spain. The analysed material was cDNA or gDNA that came from T cells, B-cell-depleted T cells, or PBMCs.

Original handling: Reference gene primer amplification gave nucleated cell count estimates. Clones were read by immunoSEQ multiplex PCR, and TCRdb kept only the in-frame ones, dropping some. The D gene and trimming were derived from the DNA, and the V and J assignments and clone size from that table. Here the sample spans about 30,000 clones, about 88% being singletons. The germline V gene has CDR1 SGHNT and CDR2 YYREEE (reference sequence). V was clipped by 1 base and J by 4 bases, with 8 bases between them. The CDR3 is 13 residues long. The source is a human donor in a cohort sampled during active COVID-19. The donor label of this sample is uncertain. This sequence joins TRBV5-4 and TRBJ1-2; D is unresolved. Specimen: peripheral blood. The CDR3 sequence: CASSLTGTYGYTF. CDR3 bases: TGTGCCAGCAGCTTGACGGGAACCTATGGCTACACCTTC.